This T cell receptor beta chain was recorded in a study of blood T cell repertoires in COVID-19. Whole-study context: Acute and convalescent COVID-19 samples came from the United States, Italy and Spain.

As originally analysed: Counts of nucleated cells, estimated from reference gene primer amplification, were obtained. TCRdb keeps only in-frame clones here, not all; method: immunoSEQ multiplex PCR. That table furnishes V, J and clone size, whereas the DNA furnished D and trimming. The sample lists about 240,000 clones; approximately 85% were seen once. Followed over time, Seattle patients had been enrolled while infection was active. This CDR3 is built from 15 residues. With V trimmed by 6 bases and J by 9 bases, 11 bases remained unmatched. The germline V gene has CDR1 MNHEY and CDR2 SVGAGI. The sequence was collected from a man over 45 with COVID-19, enrolled during active disease. Sequenced sample: peripheral blood. The V and J genes are TRBV6-5 and TRBJ2-1; 10 nucleotides agree with TRBD1. CDR3 loop: CASRSGGQGFGEQFF. DNA for the CDR3: TGTGCCAGCAGGAGTGGGGGACAGGGGTTTGGTGAGCAGTTCTTC.